This TCR beta chain was sequenced in a study of T cell responses to AZD1222 COVID-19 vaccine. The data were produced by immunoSEQ multiplex PCR, yet TCRdb's version contains in-frame clones alone and is incomplete. Of about 180,000 clones in the sample, 88% were seen once. Turning to this clone: Its antigen is unknown.

Pooling was applied to second doses at about 4 or about 12 weeks. Germline V CDR1 and CDR2: MNHEY, SVGEGT. V was clipped by 5 bases and J by 2 bases; unmatched bases: 7. The CDR3 sequence is 15 residues long. General observations from the study: Elevations in Spike-specific TCR breadth and depth followed administration of two AZD1222 doses. Researchers report vaccine-associated CD4 TCRs spanning spike, with dominance at 160-218 and 743-854.

The clonotype was recovered from an adult who received the AZD1222 COVID-19 vaccine. The specimen comprised peripheral blood, sampled 28 days after the second AZD1222 dose. The chain employs TRBV6-2 or TRBV6-3 and TRBJ2-5; 8 bases line up with TRBD1. CDR3 coding DNA: TGTGCCAGCAGTCAGACTCGGACAGGGCAAGAGACCCAGTACTTC. Translated, it gives CASSQTRTGQETQYF.